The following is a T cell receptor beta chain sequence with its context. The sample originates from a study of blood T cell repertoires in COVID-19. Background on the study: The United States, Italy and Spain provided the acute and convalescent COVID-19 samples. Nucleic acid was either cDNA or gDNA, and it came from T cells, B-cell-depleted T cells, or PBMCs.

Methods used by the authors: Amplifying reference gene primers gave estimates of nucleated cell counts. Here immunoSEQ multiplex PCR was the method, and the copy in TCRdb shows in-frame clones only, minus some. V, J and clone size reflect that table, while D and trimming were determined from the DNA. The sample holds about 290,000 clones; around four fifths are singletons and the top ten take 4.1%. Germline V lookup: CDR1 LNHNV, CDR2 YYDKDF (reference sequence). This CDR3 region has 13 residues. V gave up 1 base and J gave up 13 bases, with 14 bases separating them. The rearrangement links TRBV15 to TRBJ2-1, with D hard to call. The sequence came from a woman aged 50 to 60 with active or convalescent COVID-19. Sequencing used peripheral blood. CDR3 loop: CATSRGQDGGQFF. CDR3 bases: TGTGCCACCAGCAGAGGTCAGGATGGTGGACAGTTCTTC.